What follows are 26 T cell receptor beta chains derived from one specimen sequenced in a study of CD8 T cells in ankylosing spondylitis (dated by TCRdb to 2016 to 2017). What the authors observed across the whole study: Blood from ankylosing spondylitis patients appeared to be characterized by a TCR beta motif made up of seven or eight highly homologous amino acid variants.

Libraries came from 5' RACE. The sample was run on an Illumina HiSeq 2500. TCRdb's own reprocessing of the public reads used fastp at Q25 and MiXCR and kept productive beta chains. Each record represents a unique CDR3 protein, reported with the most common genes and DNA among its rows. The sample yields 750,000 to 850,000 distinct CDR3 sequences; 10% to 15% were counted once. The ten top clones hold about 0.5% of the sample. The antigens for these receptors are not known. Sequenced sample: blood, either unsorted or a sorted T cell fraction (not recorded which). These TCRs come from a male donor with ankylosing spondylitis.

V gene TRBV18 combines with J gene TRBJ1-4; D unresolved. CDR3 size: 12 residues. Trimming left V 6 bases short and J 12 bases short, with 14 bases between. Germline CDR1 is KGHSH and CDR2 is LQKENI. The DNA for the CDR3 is TGTGCCAGCTCGGCGATCCAGCAGCAACTGTTTTTT. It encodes CASSAIQQQLFF.

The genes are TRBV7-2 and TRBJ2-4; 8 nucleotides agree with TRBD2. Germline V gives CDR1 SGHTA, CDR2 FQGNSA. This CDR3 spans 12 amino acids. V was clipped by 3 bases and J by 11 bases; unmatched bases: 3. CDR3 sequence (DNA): TGTGCCAGCAGCTTGAGGACTAGCTTTCAGTACTTC. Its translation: CASSLRTSFQYF. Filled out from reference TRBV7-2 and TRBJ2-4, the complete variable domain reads GAGVSQSPSNKVTEKGKDVELRCDPISGHTALYWYRQSLGQGLEFLIYFQGNSAPDKSGLPSDRFSAERTGGSVSTLTIQRTQQEDSAVYLCASSLRTSFQYFGAGTRLSVL.

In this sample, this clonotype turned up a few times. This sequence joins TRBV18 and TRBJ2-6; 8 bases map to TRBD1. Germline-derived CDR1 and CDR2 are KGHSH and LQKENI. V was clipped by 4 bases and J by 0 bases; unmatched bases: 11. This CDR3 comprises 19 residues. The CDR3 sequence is CASSRWTGLESSGANVLTF. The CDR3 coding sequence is TGTGCCAGCTCACGCTGGACAGGGCTTGAGAGCTCTGGGGCCAACGTCCTGACTTTC.

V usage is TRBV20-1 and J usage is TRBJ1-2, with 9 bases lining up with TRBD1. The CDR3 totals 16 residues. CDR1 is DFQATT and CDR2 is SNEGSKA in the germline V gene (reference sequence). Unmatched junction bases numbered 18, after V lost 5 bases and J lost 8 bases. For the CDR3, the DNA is TGCAGTGCTGGACGAGGGGGGACAGGGAAAGTAAACGGCTACACCTTC. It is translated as CSAGRGGTGKVNGYTF.

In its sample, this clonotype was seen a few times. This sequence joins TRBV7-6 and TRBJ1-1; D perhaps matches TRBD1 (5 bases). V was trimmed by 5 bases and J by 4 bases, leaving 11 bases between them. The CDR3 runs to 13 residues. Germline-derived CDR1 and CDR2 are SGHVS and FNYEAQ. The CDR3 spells CASSKEGPTEAFF. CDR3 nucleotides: TGTGCCAGCAGCAAGGAGGGACCCACTGAAGCTTTCTTT.

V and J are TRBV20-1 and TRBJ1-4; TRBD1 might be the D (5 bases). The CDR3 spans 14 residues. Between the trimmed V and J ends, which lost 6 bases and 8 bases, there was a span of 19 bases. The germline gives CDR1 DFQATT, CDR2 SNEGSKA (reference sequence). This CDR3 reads CSASRDARREKLFF. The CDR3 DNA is TGCAGTGCCAGCCGGGACGCAAGAAGGGAAAAACTGTTTTTT.

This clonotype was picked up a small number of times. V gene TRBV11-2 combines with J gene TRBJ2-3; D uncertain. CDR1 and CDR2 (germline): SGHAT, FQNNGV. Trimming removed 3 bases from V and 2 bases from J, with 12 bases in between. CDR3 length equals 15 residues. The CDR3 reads CASSFDGRSTDTQYF. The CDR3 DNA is TGTGCCAGCAGCTTCGACGGACGGTCCACAGATACGCAGTATTTT.

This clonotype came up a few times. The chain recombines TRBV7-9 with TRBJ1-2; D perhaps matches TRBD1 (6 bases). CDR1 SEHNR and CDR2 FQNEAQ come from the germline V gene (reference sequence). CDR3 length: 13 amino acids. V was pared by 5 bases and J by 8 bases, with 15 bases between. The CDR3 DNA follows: TGTGCCAGCAGCCGCGTGACAGGACGGGGCTACACCTTC. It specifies CASSRVTGRGYTF.

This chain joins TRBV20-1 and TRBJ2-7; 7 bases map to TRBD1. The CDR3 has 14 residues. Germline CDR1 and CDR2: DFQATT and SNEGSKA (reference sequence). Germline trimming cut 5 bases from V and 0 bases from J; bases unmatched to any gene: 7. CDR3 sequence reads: CSALDRVVSYEQYF. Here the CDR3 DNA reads TGCAGTGCTCTAGACAGGGTCGTCTCCTACGAGCAGTACTTC.

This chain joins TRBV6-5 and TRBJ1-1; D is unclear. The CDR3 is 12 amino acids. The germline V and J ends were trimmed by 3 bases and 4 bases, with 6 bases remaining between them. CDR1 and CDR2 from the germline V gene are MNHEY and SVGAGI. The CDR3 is CASSYPLTEAFF. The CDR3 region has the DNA TGTGCCAGCAGTTATCCCCTCACTGAAGCTTTCTTT.

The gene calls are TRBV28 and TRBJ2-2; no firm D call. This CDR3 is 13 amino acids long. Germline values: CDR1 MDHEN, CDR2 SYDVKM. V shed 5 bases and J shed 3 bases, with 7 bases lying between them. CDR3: CASSRQDTGELFF. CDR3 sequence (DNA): TGTGCCAGCAGTCGCCAGGACACCGGGGAGCTGTTTTTT.

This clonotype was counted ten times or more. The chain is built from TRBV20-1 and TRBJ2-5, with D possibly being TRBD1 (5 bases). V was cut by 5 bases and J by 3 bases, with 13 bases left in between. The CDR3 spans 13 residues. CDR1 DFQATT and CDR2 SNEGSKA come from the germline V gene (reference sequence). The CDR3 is CSALGLTEETQYF. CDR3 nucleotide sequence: TGCAGTGCTCTGGGGCTGACGGAAGAGACCCAGTACTTC.

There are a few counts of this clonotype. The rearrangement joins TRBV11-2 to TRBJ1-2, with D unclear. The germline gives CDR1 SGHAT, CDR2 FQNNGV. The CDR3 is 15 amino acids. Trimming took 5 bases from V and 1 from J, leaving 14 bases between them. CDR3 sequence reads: CASSPGFRFNYGYTF. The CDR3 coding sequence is TGTGCCAGCAGCCCCGGATTCAGGTTTAACTATGGCTACACCTTC.

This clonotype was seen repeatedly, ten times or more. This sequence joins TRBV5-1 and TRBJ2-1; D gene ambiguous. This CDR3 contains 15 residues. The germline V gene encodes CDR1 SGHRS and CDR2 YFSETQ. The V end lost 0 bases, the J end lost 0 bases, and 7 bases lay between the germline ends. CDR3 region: CASSLVDVSYNEQFF. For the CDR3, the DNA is TGCGCCAGCAGCTTGGTAGACGTCTCCTACAATGAGCAGTTCTTC.

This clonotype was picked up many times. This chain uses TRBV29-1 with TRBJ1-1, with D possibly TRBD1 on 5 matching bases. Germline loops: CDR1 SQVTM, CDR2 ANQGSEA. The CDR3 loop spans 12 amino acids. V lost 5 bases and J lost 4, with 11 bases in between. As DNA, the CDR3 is TGCAGCGTTACGTCGGGGGGCACTGAAGCTTTCTTT. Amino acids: CSVTSGGTEAFF.

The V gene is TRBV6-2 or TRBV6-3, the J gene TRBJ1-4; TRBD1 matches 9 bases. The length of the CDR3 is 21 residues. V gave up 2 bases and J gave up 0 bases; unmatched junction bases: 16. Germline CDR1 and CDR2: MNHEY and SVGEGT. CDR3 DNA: TGTGCCAGCAGTTACGCAACACCGGGACAGGGATATTCTGCAACTAATGAAAAACTGTTTTTT. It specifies CASSYATPGQGYSATNEKLFF.

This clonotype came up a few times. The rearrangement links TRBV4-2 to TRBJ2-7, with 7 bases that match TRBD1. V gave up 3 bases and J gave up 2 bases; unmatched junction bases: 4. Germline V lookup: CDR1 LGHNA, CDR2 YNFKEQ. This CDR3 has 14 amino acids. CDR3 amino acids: CASSHHGQAYEQYF. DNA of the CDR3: TGTGCCAGCAGCCATCACGGACAGGCCTACGAGCAGTACTTC.

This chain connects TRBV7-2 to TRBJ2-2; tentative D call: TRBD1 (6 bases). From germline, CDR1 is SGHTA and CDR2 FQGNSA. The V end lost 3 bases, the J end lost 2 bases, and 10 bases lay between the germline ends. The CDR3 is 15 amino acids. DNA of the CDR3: TGTGCCAGCAGCTTCACAGGGATTAACACCGGGGAGCTGTTTTTT. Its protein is CASSFTGINTGELFF.

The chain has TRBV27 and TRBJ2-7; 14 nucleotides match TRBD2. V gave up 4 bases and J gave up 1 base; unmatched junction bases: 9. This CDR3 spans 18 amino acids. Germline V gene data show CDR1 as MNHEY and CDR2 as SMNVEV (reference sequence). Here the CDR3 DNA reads TGTGCCAGCAGTTCCAGACTAGCGGGAGGGCCTAAATCCTACGAGCAGTACTTC. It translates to CASSSRLAGGPKSYEQYF.

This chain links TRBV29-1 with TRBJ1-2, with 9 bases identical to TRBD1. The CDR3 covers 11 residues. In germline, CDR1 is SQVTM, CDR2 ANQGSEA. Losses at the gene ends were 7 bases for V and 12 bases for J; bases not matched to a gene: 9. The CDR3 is CSAGRTGDDTF. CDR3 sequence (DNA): TGCAGCGCCGGACGGACAGGGGACGACACCTTC.

The chain's CDR3 is CASSLGDREFYNEQFF. DNA of the CDR3: TGCGCCAGCAGCTTGGGTGACAGGGAGTTCTACAATGAGCAGTTCTTC. The gene calls are TRBV5-1 and TRBJ2-1; 7 bases line up with TRBD1. In germline, CDR1 is SGHRS, CDR2 YFSETQ. The CDR3 totals 16 residues. Trimming removed 0 bases from V and 3 bases from J; junction bases left unmatched: 6.

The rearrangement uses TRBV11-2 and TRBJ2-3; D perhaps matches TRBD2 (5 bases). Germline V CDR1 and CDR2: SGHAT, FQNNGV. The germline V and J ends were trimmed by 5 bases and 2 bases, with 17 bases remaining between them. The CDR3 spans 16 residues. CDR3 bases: TGTGCCAGCAGCCCCTGGGATAGCGCAGCCACAGATACGCAGTATTTT. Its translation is CASSPWDSAATDTQYF. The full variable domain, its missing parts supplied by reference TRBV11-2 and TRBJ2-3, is EAGVAQSPRYKIIEKRQSVAFWCNPISGHATLYWYQQILGQGPKLLIQFQNNGVVDDSQLPKDRFSAERLKGVDSTLKIQPAKLEDSAVYLCASSPWDSAATDTQYFGPGTRLTVL.

The CDR3 protein is CASSLARQGARQFF. CDR3 in DNA: TGTGCCAGCAGTTTAGCCCGACAGGGGGCTCGGCAGTTCTTC. V and J are TRBV12-3 or TRBV12-4 and TRBJ2-1, with 10 bases fitting TRBD1. V lost 0 bases and J lost 12; bases outside the gene matches: 5. The CDR3 is made up of 14 amino acids.

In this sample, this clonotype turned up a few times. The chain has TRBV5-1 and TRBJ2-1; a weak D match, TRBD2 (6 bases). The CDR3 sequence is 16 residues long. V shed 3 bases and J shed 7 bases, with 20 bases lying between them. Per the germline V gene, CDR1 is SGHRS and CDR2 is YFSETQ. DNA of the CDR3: TGCGCCAGCAGCTACCGGGACTCCCTGAACTTAAATGAGCAGTTCTTC. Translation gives CASSYRDSLNLNEQFF.

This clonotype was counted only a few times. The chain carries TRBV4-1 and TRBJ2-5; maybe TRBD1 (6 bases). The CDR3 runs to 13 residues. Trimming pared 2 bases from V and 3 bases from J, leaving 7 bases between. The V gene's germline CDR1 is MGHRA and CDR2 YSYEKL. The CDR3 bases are TGCGCCAGCAGCCAAACAGGGAAAGAGACCCAGTACTTC. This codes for CASSQTGKETQYF.

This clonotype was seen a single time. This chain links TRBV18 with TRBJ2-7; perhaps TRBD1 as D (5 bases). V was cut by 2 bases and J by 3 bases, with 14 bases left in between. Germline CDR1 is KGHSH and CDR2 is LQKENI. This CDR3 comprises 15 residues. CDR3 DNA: TGTGCCAGCTCACCAAAACAGGTTCTCAACTACGAGCAGTACTTC. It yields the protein CASSPKQVLNYEQYF. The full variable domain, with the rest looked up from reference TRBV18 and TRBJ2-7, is NAGVMQNPRHLVRRRGQEARLRCSPMKGHSHVYWYRQLPEEGLKFMVYLQKENIIDESGMPKERFSAEFPKEGPSILRIQQVVRGDSAAYFCASSPKQVLNYEQYFGPGTRLTVT.